This entry describes one TCR beta chain. The antigen is not known. CDR1 and CDR2 from the germline V gene are DFQATT and SNEGSKA (reference sequence). Trimming left V 5 bases short and J 1 base short, with 5 bases between. The CDR3 covers 11 residues. The data stem from a study of breast tumors, draining lymph nodes, adjacent tissues. General observations from the study: Compared with basal-like, luminal-like tumors shared significantly more repertoire with nontumor tissue.

TCRdb re-called the multiplex PCR reads through MiXCR, storing one row per CDR3 protein. Here the sample spans tens of thousands of distinct CDR3 sequences, roughly 39% being singletons. This sequence originates from a female donor with breast cancer. Some clones in this sample may be carry-over from other donors' samples. The chain carries TRBV20-1 and TRBJ2-5; D gene ambiguous. The sequencing sample was made of breast tumor tissue. The CDR3 bases are TGCAGTGCTCCCCGCCAAGAGACCCAGTACTTC. Its protein product is CSAPRQETQYF.